This T cell receptor (beta chain) was retrieved from a study of response to subunit inactivated influenza vaccine. Points from the study as a whole: A suggestion made by the authors is that each seasonal influenza vaccination recruits few new T cells.

MiXCR, applied by TCRdb to the RT-PCR reads, yields one record per CDR3 protein. The sample has fewer than 350,000 distinct CDR3 sequences, 20% to 25% seen once. This clonotype turned up a few times. Its antigen is not known. CDR3 length equals 15 residues. Trimming at V came to 5 bases and at J to 7 bases, leaving 8 bases not matched to a gene. The chain carries TRBV12-3 or TRBV12-4 and TRBJ1-6; 7 positions agree with TRBD1. The source was PBMCs from blood, collected less than 22 months after vaccination. The TCR was taken from a man between 50 and 75 years old who received an inactivated influenza vaccine. CDR3 sequence reads: CASSQDRAQNSPLHF. The CDR3 nucleotides are TGTGCCAGCAGTCAAGACAGGGCGCAGAATTCACCCCTCCACTTT.